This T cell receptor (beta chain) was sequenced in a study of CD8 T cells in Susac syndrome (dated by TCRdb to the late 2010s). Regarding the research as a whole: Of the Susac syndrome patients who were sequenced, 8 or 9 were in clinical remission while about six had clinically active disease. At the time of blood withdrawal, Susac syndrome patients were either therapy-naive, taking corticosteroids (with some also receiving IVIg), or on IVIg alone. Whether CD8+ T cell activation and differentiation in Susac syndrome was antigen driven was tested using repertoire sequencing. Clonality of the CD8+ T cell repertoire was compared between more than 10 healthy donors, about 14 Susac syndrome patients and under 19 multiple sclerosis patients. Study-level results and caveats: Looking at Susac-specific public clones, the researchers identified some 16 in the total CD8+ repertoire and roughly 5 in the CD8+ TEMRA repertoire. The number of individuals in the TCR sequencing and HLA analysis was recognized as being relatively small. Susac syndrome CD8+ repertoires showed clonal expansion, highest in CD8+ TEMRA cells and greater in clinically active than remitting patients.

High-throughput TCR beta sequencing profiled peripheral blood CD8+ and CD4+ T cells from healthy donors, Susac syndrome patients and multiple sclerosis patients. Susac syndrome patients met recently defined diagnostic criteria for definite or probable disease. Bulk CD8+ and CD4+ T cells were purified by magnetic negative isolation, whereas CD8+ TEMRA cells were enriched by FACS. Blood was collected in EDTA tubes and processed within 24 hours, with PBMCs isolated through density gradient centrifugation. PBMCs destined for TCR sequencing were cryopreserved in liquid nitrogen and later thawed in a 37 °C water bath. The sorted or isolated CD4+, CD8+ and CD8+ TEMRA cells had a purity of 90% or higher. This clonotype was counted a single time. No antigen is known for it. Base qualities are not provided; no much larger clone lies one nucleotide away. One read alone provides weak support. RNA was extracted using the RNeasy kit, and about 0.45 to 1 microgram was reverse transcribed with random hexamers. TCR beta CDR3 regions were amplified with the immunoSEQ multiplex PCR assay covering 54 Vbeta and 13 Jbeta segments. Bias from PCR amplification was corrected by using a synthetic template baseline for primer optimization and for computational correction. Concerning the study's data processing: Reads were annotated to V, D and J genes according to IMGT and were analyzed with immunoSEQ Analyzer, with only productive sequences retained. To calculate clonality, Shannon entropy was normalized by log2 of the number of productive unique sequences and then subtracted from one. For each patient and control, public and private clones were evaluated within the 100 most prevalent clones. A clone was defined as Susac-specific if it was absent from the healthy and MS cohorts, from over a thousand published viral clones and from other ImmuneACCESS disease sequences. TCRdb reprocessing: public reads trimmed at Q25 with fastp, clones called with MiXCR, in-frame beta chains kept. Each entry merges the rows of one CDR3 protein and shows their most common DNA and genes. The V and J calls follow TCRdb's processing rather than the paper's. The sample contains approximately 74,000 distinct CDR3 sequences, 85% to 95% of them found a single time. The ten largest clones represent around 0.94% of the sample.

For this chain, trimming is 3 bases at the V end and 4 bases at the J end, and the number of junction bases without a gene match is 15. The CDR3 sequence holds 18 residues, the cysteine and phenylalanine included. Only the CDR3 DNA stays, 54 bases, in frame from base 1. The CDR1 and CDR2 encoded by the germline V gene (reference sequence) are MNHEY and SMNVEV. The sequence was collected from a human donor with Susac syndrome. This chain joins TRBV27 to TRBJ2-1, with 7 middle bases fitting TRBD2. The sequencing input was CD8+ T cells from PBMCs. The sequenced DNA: TGTGCCAGCAGTTTGGCGGGAGCAACAAAGCTCCTTTACAATGAGCAGTTCTTC. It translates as CASSLAGATKLLYNEQFF.